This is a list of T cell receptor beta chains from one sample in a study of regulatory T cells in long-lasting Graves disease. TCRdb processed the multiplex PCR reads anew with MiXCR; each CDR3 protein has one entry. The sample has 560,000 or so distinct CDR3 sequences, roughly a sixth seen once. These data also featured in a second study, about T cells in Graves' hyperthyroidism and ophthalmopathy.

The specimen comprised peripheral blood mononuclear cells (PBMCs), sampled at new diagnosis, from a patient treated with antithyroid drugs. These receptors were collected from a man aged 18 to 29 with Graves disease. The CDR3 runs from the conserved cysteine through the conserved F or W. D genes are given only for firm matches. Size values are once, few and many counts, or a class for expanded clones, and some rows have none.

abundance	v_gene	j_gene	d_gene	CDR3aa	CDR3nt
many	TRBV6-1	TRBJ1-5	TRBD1	CASSVRTGSRDQPQHF	TGTGCCAGCAGTGTCAGGACAGGGAGCAGGGATCAGCCCCAGCATTTT
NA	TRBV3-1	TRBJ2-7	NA	CASSHPGTVSYEQYF	TGTGCCAGCAGCCACCCCGGGACGGTGTCCTACGAGCAGTACTTC
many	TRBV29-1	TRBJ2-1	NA	CSVVLGYEQFF	TGCAGCGTTGTCTTGGGGTATGAGCAGTTCTTC
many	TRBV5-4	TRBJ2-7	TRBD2	CASSLRTSGSEQYF	TGTGCCAGCAGCTTACGTACTAGCGGGAGCGAGCAGTACTTC
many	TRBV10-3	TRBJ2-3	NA	CAISRTPLAPDTQYF	TGTGCCATCAGTAGGACACCTCTAGCCCCAGATACGCAGTATTTT
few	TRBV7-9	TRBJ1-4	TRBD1	CASSSDRDVGEKLFF	TGTGCCAGCAGTTCGGACAGGGACGTAGGAGAAAAACTGTTTTTT
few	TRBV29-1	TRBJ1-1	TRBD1	CSVEQGVNTEAFF	TGCAGCGTCGAACAGGGGGTAAACACTGAAGCTTTCTTT
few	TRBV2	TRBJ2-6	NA	CASRVANVLTF	TGTGCCAGCAGGGTGGCCAACGTCCTGACTTTC
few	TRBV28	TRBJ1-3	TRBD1	CASSYPRGLLLGSGNTIYF	TGTGCCAGCAGTTATCCCAGGGGGCTACTTCTAGGGTCTGGAAACACCATATATTTT
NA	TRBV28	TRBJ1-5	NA	CASSLFHVRGSNQPQHF	TGTGCCAGCAGTTTATTCCACGTTCGCGGTAGCAATCAGCCCCAGCATTTT
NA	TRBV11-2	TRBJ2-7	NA	CASSLHRYRNEQYF	TGTGCCAGCAGCTTGCACCGGTACCGCAACGAGCAGTACTTC
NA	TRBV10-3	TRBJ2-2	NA	CAISESYGTGELFF	TGTGCCATCAGTGAGTCGTACGGAACCGGGGAGCTGTTTTTT
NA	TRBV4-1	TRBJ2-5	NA	CASSQSYETQYF	TGCGCCAGCAGCCAGAGCTATGAGACCCAGTACTTC
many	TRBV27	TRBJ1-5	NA	CASNQPQHF	TGTGCCAGCAATCAGCCCCAGCATTTT
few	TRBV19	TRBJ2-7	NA	CASSITVDSYEQYF	TGTGCCAGTAGTATAACCGTCGATTCCTACGAGCAGTACTTC
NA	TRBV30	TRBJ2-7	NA	CAWSTDSYEQYF	TGTGCCTGGAGCACGGACTCCTACGAGCAGTACTTC
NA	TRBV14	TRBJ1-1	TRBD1	CASSHLGTGARGTEAFF	TGTGCCAGCAGCCACCTGGGGACAGGGGCGCGGGGCACTGAAGCTTTCTTT